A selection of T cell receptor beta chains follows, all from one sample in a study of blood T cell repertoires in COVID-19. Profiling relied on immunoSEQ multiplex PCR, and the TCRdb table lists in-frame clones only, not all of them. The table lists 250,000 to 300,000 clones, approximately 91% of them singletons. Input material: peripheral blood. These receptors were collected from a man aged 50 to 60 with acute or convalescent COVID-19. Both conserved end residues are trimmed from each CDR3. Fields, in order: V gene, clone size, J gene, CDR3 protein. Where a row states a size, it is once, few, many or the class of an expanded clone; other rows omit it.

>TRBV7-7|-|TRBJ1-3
ASSRGGSSGNTIY
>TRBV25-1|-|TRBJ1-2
ASSDRGGYGYT
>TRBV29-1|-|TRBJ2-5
SVAADFRETQY
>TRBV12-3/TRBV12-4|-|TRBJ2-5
ASSSGLGETQY
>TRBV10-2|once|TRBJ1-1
ASSAQGSTEAF
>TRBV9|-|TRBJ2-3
ASSVVRSSTDTQY
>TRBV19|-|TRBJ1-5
ASSMGFFSNQPQH
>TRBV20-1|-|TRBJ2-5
RAAVSETQY
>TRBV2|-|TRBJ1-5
ASSEGRGRYQPQH
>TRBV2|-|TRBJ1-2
ASSDQGRRGYT
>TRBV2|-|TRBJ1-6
ASSTSGGSPLH
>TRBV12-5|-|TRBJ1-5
ASGQRDTNQPQH
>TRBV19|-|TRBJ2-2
ASSGGTGNTGELF
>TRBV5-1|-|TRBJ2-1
ASSMGQISYNEQF
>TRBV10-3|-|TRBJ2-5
AIKPGVRGETQY
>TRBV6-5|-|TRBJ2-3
ATRDRGGYTDTQY
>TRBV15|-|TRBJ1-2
ATSRRGGYGYT
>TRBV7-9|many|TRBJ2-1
ASSLGTSQYNEQF
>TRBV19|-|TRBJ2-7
ASRQTGTREQY
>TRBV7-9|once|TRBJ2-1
ASRGLADEQF
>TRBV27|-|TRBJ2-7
ASSLSQGTGEIEQY
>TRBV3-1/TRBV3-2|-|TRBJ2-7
ASSQVRGGGEQY
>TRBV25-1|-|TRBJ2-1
ASTTSGGINEQF
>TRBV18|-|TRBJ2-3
ASSPVGVSGYTDTQY
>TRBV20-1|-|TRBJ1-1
SASEGLTEAF
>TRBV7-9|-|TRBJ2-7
ASSPGIPYEQY
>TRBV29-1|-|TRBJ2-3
SVSLGVGTDTQY
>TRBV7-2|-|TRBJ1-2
ASSLKHRVNYGYT
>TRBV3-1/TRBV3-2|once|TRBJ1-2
ASSQGRVYGYT
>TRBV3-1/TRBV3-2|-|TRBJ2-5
ASSRPGTSGETQY
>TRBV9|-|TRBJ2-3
ASSVGKGGYTDTQY
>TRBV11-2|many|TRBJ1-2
ASSLGLYGYT
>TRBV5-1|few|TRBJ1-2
ASSLGSAGVDGYT
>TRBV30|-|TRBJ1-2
AWMTGPYGYT
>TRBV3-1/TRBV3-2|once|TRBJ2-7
ASSQGSAGGLEQY
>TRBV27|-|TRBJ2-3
ASSSPPLAGGTDTQY
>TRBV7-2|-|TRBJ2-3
ASSSAGGRADTQY
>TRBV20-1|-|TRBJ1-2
SASEQNYGYT
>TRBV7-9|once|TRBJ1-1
ASSFQGGTEAF
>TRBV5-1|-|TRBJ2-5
ASSKGRDRETQY
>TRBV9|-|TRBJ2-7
ASSVGAGPLNEQY